A single sample gave rise to the 25 T cell receptor beta chains below, sequenced in a study of blood T cells in healthy people across ages. The second PCR ran 7 to 11 cycles with a sample-barcoded 5' primer and J-beta primers. Via MiXCR, TCRdb re-called the 5' RACE reads, giving one row per CDR3 protein. The sample records about 670,000 distinct CDR3 sequences, over 40% being singletons. Sequencing was performed on blood. Receptors were obtained from a man older than 75 in good health.

The rearrangement joins TRBV20-1 to TRBJ2-7; 9 bases fit TRBD1. The CDR3 sequence is 13 residues long. V dropped 6 bases and J dropped 4; count of bases not matched to a gene: 7. The germline gives CDR1 DFQATT, CDR2 SNEGSKA (reference sequence). Here the CDR3 reads CSARDRELYEQYF. In nucleotides, the CDR3 is TGCAGTGCCCGGGACAGGGAGTTATACGAGCAGTACTTC.

This chain uses TRBV28 with TRBJ2-3; D is uncertain. Per germline, CDR1 MDHEN and CDR2 SYDVKM. The CDR3 length is 11 residues. V lost 5 bases to trimming and J lost 7 bases, with 7 bases between them. The DNA for the CDR3 is TGTGCCAGCAGTAGGACGTATACGCAGTATTTT. Translated: CASSRTYTQYF. Full variable domain (remainder filled in from reference TRBV28 and TRBJ2-3): DVKVTQSSRYLVKRTGEKVFLECVQDMDHENMFWYRQDPGLGLRLIYFSYDVKMKEKGDIPEGYSVSREKKERFSLILESASTNQTSMYLCASSRTYTQYFGPGTRLTVL.

The chain combines TRBV11-2 with TRBJ2-1; no clear D gene. V was trimmed by 5 bases and J by 5 bases, leaving 10 bases between them. Germline lookup yields CDR1 SGHAT and CDR2 FQNNGV. The CDR3 is made up of 13 amino acids. CDR3 amino acids: CASSTHSDNEQFF. Written as DNA, the CDR3 is TGTGCCAGCAGCACCCACAGTGACAATGAGCAGTTCTTC.

In its sample, this clonotype was seen a few times. The chain has TRBV14 and TRBJ1-2; D is unresolved. With 0 bases removed from V and 2 bases from J, the gap between germline ends came to 10 bases. Per germline, CDR1 SGHDN and CDR2 FVKESK. CDR3 length equals 15 residues. The CDR3 loop reads CASSQDRSINYGYTF. The CDR3 DNA reads as TGTGCCAGCAGCCAAGATCGAAGCATAAACTATGGCTACACCTTC.

The V call is TRBV4-2, the J call TRBJ2-5; 9 bases line up with TRBD2. The V and J ends lost 5 bases and 4 bases, in that order; junction bases with no gene match: 5. The CDR3 has 14 amino acids. Germline values: CDR1 LGHNA, CDR2 YNFKEQ. The CDR3 nucleotides are TGTGCCAGCAGCGGCGGGGGGGCCGCAGAGACCCAGTACTTC. It translates to CASSGGGAAETQYF.

The chain carries TRBV7-2 and TRBJ2-3; weak D call: TRBD2 (5 bases). Between the trimmed V and J ends, which lost 7 bases and 2 bases, there was a span of 13 bases. This CDR3 region has 14 residues. Germline V gene sequence: CDR1 SGHTA, CDR2 FQGNSA. CDR3 in DNA: TGTGCCAGCAATAACGGGGTTATCACAGATACGCAGTATTTT. Translated: CASNNGVITDTQYF.

This clonotype appeared once. The genes are TRBV6-1 and TRBJ2-7, with D possibly matching TRBD2 (6 bases). The CDR3 is 14 residues long. CDR1 MNHNS and CDR2 SASEGT come from the germline V gene. Trimming pared 6 bases from V and 0 bases from J, leaving 12 bases between. The CDR3 loop reads CASSWGGTSYEQYF. CDR3 nucleotides: TGTGCCAGCAGCTGGGGCGGGACCTCCTACGAGCAGTACTTC.

V and J are TRBV6-2 or TRBV6-3 and TRBJ2-7; tentatively, D is TRBD2 (6 bases). Between the trimmed V and J ends, which lost 1 base and 6 bases, there was a span of 16 bases. This CDR3 region has 15 residues. Germline CDR1 and CDR2: MNHEY and SVGEGT. CDR3 region: CASSYLGRGRREQYF. The CDR3 DNA reads as TGTGCCAGCAGTTACTTGGGACGGGGGAGGCGCGAGCAGTACTTC.

J is TRBJ2-5 and V is TRBV5-1; D may be TRBD1 (6 bases). CDR3 size: 17 residues. Germline CDR1 and CDR2: SGHRS and YFSETQ. Deletions cut 0 bases from V and 4 bases from J, with 19 bases between. CDR3 coding DNA: TGCGCCAGCAGCTTGGAGGGCCGGACAGAATGGGGAGAGACCCAGTACTTC. Protein product: CASSLEGRTEWGETQYF.

In this sample, this clonotype turned up a few times. The rearrangement links TRBV28 to TRBJ2-3, with D possibly matching TRBD1 (5 bases). Trimming shortened V by 2 bases and J by 6 bases, and 15 bases separated the two germline ends. CDR1 and CDR2 (germline): MDHEN, SYDVKM. CDR3 length: 15 residues. In nucleotides, the CDR3 is TGTGCCAGCAGTTTAGACTTCAGGGCCTGGGATACGCAGTATTTT. Translating gives CASSLDFRAWDTQYF.

This clonotype has more than one count but fewer than ten. V is TRBV4-3 and J is TRBJ1-2; D might be TRBD1 (6 bases). The CDR3 covers 15 residues. The V end lost 0 bases, the J end lost 4 bases, and 12 bases lay between the germline ends. CDR1 is LGHNA and CDR2 is YSLEER in the germline V gene. The CDR3 loop reads CASSQELDSFYGYTF. CDR3 DNA sequence: TGCGCCAGCAGCCAAGAATTGGACAGCTTCTATGGCTACACCTTC.

The rearrangement uses TRBV7-2 and TRBJ2-5, with unresolved D. The CDR3 consists of 14 residues. Deletions cut 0 bases from V and 5 bases from J, with 10 bases between. Germline V gene lookup returns CDR1 SGHTA and CDR2 FQGNSA. The CDR3 spells CASSLAGYRETQYF. In DNA form, the CDR3 reads TGTGCCAGCAGCTTAGCCGGCTATAGGGAGACCCAGTACTTC.

The rearrangement joins TRBV4-2 to TRBJ2-2; possibly TRBD1 for D (7 bases). Germline CDR1 LGHNA, CDR2 YNFKEQ. The CDR3 is 15 residues long. The V end was cut by 0 bases, the J end by 4 bases, with 9 bases between. CDR3 DNA sequence: TGTGCCAGCAGCCAAGATCAGGGGGGCACCGGGGAGCTGTTTTTT. It codes for CASSQDQGGTGELFF.

The V and J genes are TRBV6-5 and TRBJ1-2, with 7 bases matching TRBD1. V gave up 2 bases and J gave up 6 bases; unmatched junction bases: 6. This CDR3 is 14 amino acids long. CDR1 MNHEY and CDR2 SVGAGI come from the germline V gene. The CDR3 region is CASSYQQGRNGYTF. The CDR3 coding sequence is TGTGCCAGCAGTTACCAACAGGGGAGAAATGGCTACACCTTC.

This clonotype was seen a single time. The chain employs TRBV24-1 and TRBJ2-5; D not certain. The ends were cut back, 3 bases at V and 5 bases at J, with 9 bases in the middle. The germline V gene has CDR1 KGHDR and CDR2 SFDVKD. The CDR3 has 13 residues. The DNA for the CDR3 is TGTGCCACCAGTGATGGGGTTAGGGAGACCCAGTACTTC. Protein sequence: CATSDGVRETQYF.

This chain joins TRBV12-3 or TRBV12-4 and TRBJ1-6; maybe TRBD1 (5 bases). This CDR3 has 15 amino acids. Trimming stripped 7 bases from V and 0 bases from J, with 10 bases between. CDR3 residues: CASTRGSSYNSPLHF. The CDR3 nucleotides read TGTGCCAGCACCCGGGGGAGCTCCTATAATTCACCCCTCCACTTT.

The chain is built from TRBV6-2 or TRBV6-3 and TRBJ2-2, with 8 positions matching TRBD1. Looked up from germline, CDR1 is MNHEY and CDR2 is SVGEGT. V shed 4 bases and J 0 bases; nucleotides not matched to a gene: 4. This CDR3 is built from 16 residues. The CDR3 DNA is TGTGCCAGCAGTTTCCAACAGGGGGCGAACACCGGGGAGCTGTTTTTT. The encoded protein is CASSFQQGANTGELFF.

The chain combines TRBV6-6 with TRBJ1-4; no definite D call. Germline V gives CDR1 MNHNY, CDR2 SVGAGI (reference sequence). The CDR3 is 16 residues long. Trimming took 0 bases from V and 4 from J, leaving 12 bases between them. The CDR3 here is CASSYSRPLLNEKLFF. In nucleotides, the CDR3 is TGTGCCAGCAGTTACTCCCGTCCGCTCCTTAATGAAAAACTGTTTTTT.

The chain has TRBV7-2 and TRBJ1-2; 7 bases are shared with TRBD1. Germline V CDR1 and CDR2: SGHTA, FQGNSA. Germline trimming cut 1 base from V and 13 bases from J; bases unmatched to any gene: 9. CDR3 length: 13 residues. The CDR3 sequence: CASSLVADRESTF. In nucleotides, the CDR3 is TGTGCCAGCAGCTTAGTAGCCGACAGGGAGAGCACCTTC.

To note about this clonotype: One junction end disagrees with the germline gene, perhaps due to a read error. The J gene is TRBJ2-5, the V gene TRBV7-3; 9 nucleotides line up with TRBD2. This CDR3 region has 15 residues. Germline values: CDR1 SGHTA, CDR2 FQGTGA. CDR3 region: CACSLDPSGTETQYF. The CDR3 DNA reads TGTGCCTGCAGCCTAGACCCTAGCGGGACGGAGACCCAGTACTTC.

V and J are TRBV7-3 and TRBJ2-7; possible D gene TRBD2, 6 bases. Between the trimmed V and J ends, which lost 3 bases and 6 bases, there was a span of 15 bases. The CDR3 has 14 residues. The germline V gene has CDR1 SGHTA and CDR2 FQGTGA. CDR3: CASSLEGLMGEQYF. The CDR3 DNA sequence: TGTGCCAGCAGCTTGGAGGGTTTAATGGGCGAGCAGTACTTC.

The rearrangement links TRBV28 to TRBJ2-1; TRBD2 matches at 12 bases. The CDR3 covers 15 residues. Germline loops: CDR1 MDHEN, CDR2 SYDVKM. Trimming at V came to 6 bases and at J to 7 bases, leaving 7 bases not matched to a gene. The CDR3 loop reads CASSPRTSGTNEQFF. The CDR3 DNA follows: TGTGCCAGCAGCCCACGGACTAGCGGGACTAATGAGCAGTTCTTC.

This clonotype has a handful of counts. One end of the junction varies from germline; a read error may be responsible. J is TRBJ2-5 and V is TRBV14, with 8 bases matching TRBD2. The CDR3 is 15 residues long. Germline V gene sequence: CDR1 SGHDN, CDR2 FVKESK. The CDR3 sequence is CASSQIAGIQETQYF. The DNA for the CDR3 is TGTGCTAGCAGCCAAATAGCGGGGATCCAAGAGACCCAGTACTTC.

The CDR3 region is CAIRMGVRTNYGYTF. The CDR3 DNA reads TGTGCCATCCGAATGGGGGTGAGAACTAACTATGGCTACACCTTC. The J gene is TRBJ1-2, the V gene TRBV10-3; possible D gene TRBD1, 5 bases. The CDR3 runs 15 residues. Deletions cut 8 bases from V and 0 bases from J, with 16 bases between. CDR1 is ENHRY and CDR2 is SYGVKD in the germline V gene.

This clonotype appeared once. One end of the junction does not line up with germline, which may come from a read error. J is TRBJ2-3 and V is TRBV3-1; weak D call: TRBD2 (6 bases). Germline lookup yields CDR1 LGHDT and CDR2 YNNKEL (reference sequence). The CDR3 has 17 amino acids. DNA for the CDR3: TGTGCCAGCAGCCAAGCCTTCAGGCGGGAACTCACAGATGCGCAGTATTTT. This encodes CASSQAFRRELTDAQYF.